This is a list of T cell receptor beta chains from one sample in a study of blood T cell repertoires in COVID-19. Data came from immunoSEQ multiplex PCR; TCRdb stores just in-frame clones and leaves some out. The sample lists about 46,000 clones; 75% to 90% were seen once. The sample taken for sequencing was peripheral blood. These receptors all stem from a human donor in a cohort sampled during active COVID-19. Each CDR3 is given with its conserved first and last residue. A D gene is named only where the DNA matches it firmly. The listing skips clone size in some rows; elsewhere it reads once, few, many or a size class.

j_call: TRBJ2-7; clone_size: -; v_call: TRBV6-1; d_call: -; cdr3_length: 12; cdr3_nt: TGTGCCAGCAGTGAGTTTGCCAGCGAGCAGTACTTC; cdr3_aa: CASSEFASEQYF
j_call: TRBJ2-1; clone_size: once; v_call: TRBV18; d_call: -; cdr3_length: 16; cdr3_nt: TGTGCCAGCTCACCACAGGGGGTAATATCCTACAATGAGCAGTTCTTC; cdr3_aa: CASSPQGVISYNEQFF
j_call: TRBJ2-2; clone_size: -; v_call: TRBV18; d_call: TRBD1; cdr3_length: 14; cdr3_nt: TGTGCCAGCTCACCGGGACAGGGTCCCGGGGAGCTGTTTTTT; cdr3_aa: CASSPGQGPGELFF
j_call: TRBJ2-1; clone_size: -; v_call: TRBV30; d_call: TRBD2; cdr3_length: 18; cdr3_nt: TGTGCCTGGAGTCCCCTCCCGGGACTAGCGGGAGGGACCAATGAGCAGTTCTTC; cdr3_aa: CAWSPLPGLAGGTNEQFF
j_call: TRBJ1-5; clone_size: -; v_call: TRBV28; d_call: TRBD1; cdr3_length: 15; cdr3_nt: TGTGCCAGCAGTTTAACACAGGGGAGCAATCAGCCCCAGCATTTT; cdr3_aa: CASSLTQGSNQPQHF
j_call: TRBJ2-7; clone_size: -; v_call: TRBV21-1; d_call: -; cdr3_length: 15; cdr3_nt: TGTGCCAGCAGCAAAGGTGTCAGCGCTATTGACGAGCAGTACTTC; cdr3_aa: CASSKGVSAIDEQYF
j_call: TRBJ1-1; clone_size: -; v_call: TRBV30; d_call: -; cdr3_length: 16; cdr3_nt: TGTGCCTGGAGCGCCCCTACCGGGTCTTGGAACACTGAAGCTTTCTTT; cdr3_aa: CAWSAPTGSWNTEAFF
j_call: TRBJ2-2; clone_size: -; v_call: TRBV3-1/TRBV3-2; d_call: TRBD1; cdr3_length: 16; cdr3_nt: TGTGCCAGCAGCCACCCCCTGGGACAGCCCCCCGGGGAGCTGTTTTTT; cdr3_aa: CASSHPLGQPPGELFF
j_call: TRBJ2-5; clone_size: -; v_call: TRBV7-9; d_call: -; cdr3_length: 15; cdr3_nt: TGTGCCAGCTACCCTTTAAACAGGAAACAGGAGACCCAGTACTTC; cdr3_aa: CASYPLNRKQETQYF
j_call: TRBJ2-7; clone_size: -; v_call: TRBV28; d_call: -; cdr3_length: 14; cdr3_nt: TGTGCCAGCAGGAAGGGGGGGAGCTCCTACGAGCAGTACTTC; cdr3_aa: CASRKGGSSYEQYF
j_call: TRBJ2-5; clone_size: -; v_call: TRBV4-2; d_call: -; cdr3_length: 15; cdr3_nt: TGTGCCAGCAGCCAAGGTCGGGGAGTTGGTGAGACCCAGTACTTC; cdr3_aa: CASSQGRGVGETQYF
j_call: TRBJ2-7; clone_size: -; v_call: TRBV5-1; d_call: TRBD2; cdr3_length: 14; cdr3_nt: TGCGCCAGCAGCCCGGGGGCGGGGGGCTACGAGCAGTACTTC; cdr3_aa: CASSPGAGGYEQYF